The entry below gives a single TCR beta chain sequence along with its context. The antigen is undetermined. Only in-frame clones appear in the TCRdb table, and some are missing; sequencing was by immunoSEQ multiplex PCR. The data contain over 75,000 clones, 81% of them singletons. These data originate in a study of PD-1 blockade in mismatch repair-deficient tumors. Study conclusions and caveats: After pembrolizumab, tumor-resident clones rose rapidly, then generally contracted before radiologic responses.

The CDR3 is 15 amino acids. V lost 4 bases and J lost 7, with 17 bases in between. Germline-derived CDR1 and CDR2 are SGHDT and YYEEEE. TCRs were sequenced from three patients responding to pembrolizumab. The sequence came from an adult with mismatch repair-deficient cancer. The chain carries TRBV5-6 and TRBJ1-4; D may be TRBD1 (6 bases). Here the sequenced sample was peripheral blood, taken 12 weeks after starting pembrolizumab. The CDR3 nucleotides are TGTGCCAGCAGCGAAGCTCAGGGGTCCCGTGAAAAACTGTTTTTT. This codes for CASSEAQGSREKLFF.